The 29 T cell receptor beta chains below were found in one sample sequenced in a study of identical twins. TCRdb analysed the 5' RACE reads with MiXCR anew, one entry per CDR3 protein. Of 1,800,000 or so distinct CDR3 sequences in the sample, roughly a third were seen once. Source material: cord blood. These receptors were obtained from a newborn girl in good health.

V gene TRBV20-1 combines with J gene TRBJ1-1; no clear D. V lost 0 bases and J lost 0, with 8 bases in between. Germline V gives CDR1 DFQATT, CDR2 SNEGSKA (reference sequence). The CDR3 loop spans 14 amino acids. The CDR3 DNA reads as TGCAGTGCTAGAGAGTCCGGAATGAACACTGAAGCTTTCTTT. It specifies CSARESGMNTEAFF.

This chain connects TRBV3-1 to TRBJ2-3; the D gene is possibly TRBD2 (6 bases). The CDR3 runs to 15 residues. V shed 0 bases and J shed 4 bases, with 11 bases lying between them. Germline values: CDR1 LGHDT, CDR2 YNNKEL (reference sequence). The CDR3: CASSQEGGGADTQYF. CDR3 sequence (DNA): TGTGCCAGCAGCCAAGAGGGGGGTGGCGCAGATACGCAGTATTTT.

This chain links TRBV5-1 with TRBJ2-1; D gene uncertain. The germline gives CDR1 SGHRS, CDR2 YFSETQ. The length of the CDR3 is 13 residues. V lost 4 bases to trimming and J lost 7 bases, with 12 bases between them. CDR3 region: CASSPEPVNEQFF. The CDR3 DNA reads TGCGCCAGCAGCCCCGAGCCGGTTAATGAGCAGTTCTTC.

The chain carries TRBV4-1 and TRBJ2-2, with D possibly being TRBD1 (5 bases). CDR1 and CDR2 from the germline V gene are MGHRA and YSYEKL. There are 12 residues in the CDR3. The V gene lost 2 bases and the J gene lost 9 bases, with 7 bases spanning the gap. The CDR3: CASSQRGWELFF. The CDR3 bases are TGCGCCAGCAGCCAAAGGGGCTGGGAGCTGTTTTTT.

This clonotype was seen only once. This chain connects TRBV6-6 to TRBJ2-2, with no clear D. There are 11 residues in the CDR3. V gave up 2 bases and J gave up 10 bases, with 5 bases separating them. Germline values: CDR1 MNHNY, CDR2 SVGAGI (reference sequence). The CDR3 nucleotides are TGTGCCAGCAGTTACATGGTGGAGCTGTTTTTT. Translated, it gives CASSYMVELFF.

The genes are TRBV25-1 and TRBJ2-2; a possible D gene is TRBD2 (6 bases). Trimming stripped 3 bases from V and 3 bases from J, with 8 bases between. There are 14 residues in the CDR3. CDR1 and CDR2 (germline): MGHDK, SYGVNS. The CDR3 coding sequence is TGTGCCAGCAGTGACAGGGACTACACCGGGGAGCTGTTTTTT. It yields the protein CASSDRDYTGELFF.

The CDR3 sequence is CASSLQGGPETQYF. In nucleotides, the CDR3 is TGTGCCAGCAGCTTGCAGGGAGGCCCAGAGACCCAGTACTTC. The V gene is TRBV11-1, the J gene TRBJ2-5, with D possibly matching TRBD2 (6 bases). Deletions cut 3 bases from V and 4 bases from J, with 12 bases between. Per the germline V gene, CDR1 is SGHAT and CDR2 is FQDESV (reference sequence). There are 14 residues in the CDR3.

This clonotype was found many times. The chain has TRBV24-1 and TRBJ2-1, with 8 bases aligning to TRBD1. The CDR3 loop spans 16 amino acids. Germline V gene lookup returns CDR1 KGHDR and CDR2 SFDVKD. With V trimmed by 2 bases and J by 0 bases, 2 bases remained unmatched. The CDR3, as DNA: TGTGCCACCAGTGATTCGGGGACAGGCTCCTACAATGAGCAGTTCTTC. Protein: CATSDSGTGSYNEQFF.

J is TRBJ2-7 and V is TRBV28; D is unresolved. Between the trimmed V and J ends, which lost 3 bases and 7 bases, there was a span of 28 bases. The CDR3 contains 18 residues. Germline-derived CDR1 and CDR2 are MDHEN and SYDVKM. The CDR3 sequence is CASSLSTDRPSLLNEQYF. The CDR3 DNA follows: TGTGCCAGCAGTTTGAGCACAGATCGCCCCTCTTTACTTAATGAGCAGTACTTC.

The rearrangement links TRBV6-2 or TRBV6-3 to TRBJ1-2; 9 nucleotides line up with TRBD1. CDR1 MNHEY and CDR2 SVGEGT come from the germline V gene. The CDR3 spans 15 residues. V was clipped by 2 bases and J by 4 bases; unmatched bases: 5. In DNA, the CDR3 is TGTGCCAGCAGTTACCCCGGGACAGGGAGCTATGGCTACACCTTC. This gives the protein CASSYPGTGSYGYTF.

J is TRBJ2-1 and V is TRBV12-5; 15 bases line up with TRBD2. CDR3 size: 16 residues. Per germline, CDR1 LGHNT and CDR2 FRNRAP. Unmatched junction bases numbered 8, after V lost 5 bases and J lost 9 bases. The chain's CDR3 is CASGARTSGRVFEQFF. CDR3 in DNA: TGTGCTAGTGGTGCCCGGACTAGCGGGAGGGTATTTGAGCAGTTCTTC.

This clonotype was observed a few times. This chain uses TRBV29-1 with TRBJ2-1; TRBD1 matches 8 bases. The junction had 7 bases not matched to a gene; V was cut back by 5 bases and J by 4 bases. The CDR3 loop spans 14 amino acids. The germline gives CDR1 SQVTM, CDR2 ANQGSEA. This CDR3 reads CSVPWTGRYNEQFF. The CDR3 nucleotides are TGCAGCGTTCCCTGGACAGGGAGGTACAATGAGCAGTTCTTC.

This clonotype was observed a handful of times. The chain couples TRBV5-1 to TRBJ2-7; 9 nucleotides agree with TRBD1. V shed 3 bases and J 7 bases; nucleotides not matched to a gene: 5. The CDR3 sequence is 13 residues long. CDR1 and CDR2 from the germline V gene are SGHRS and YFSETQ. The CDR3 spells CASSSDRGWEQYF. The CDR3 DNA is TGCGCCAGCAGCTCGGACAGGGGCTGGGAGCAGTACTTC. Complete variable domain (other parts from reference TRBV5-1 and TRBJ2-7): KAGVTQTPRYLIKTRGQQVTLSCSPISGHRSVSWYQQTPGQGLQFLFEYFSETQRNKGNFPGRFSGRQFSNSRSEMNVSTLELGDSALYLCASSSDRGWEQYFGPGTRLTVT.

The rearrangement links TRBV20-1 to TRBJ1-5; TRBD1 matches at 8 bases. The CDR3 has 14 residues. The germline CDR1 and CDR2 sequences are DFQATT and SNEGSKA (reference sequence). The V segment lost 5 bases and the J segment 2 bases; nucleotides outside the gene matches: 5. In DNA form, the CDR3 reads TGCAGTGCTGGGGACAGGATGGGCAATCAGCCCCAGCATTTT. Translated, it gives CSAGDRMGNQPQHF.

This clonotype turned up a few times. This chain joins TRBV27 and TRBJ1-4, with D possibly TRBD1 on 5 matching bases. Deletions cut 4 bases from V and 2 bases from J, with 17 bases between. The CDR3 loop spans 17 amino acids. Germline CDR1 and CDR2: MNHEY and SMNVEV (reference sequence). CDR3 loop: CASSSKGLRSTNEKLFF. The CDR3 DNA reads TGTGCCAGCAGTTCCAAGGGACTACGGTCCACTAATGAAAAACTGTTTTTT. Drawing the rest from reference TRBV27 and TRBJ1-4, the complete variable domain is EAQVTQNPRYLITVTGKKLTVTCSQNMNHEYMSWYRQDPGLGLRQIYYSMNVEVTDKGDVPEGYKVSRKEKRNFPLILESPSPNQTSLYFCASSSKGLRSTNEKLFFGSGTQLSVL.

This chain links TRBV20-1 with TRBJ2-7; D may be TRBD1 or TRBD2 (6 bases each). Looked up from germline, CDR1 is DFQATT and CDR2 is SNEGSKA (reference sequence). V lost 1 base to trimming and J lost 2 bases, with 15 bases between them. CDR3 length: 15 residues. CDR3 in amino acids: CSARVASGGPYEQYF. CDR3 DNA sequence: TGCAGTGCTAGAGTGGCTTCCGGGGGCCCCTACGAGCAGTACTTC.

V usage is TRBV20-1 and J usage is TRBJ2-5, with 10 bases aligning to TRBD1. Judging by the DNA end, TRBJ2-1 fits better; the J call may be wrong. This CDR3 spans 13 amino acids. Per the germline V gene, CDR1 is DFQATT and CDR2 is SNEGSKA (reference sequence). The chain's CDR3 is CPPGQGYQETQFF. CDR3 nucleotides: TGCCCTCCGGGACAGGGGTACCAAGAGACCCAGTTCTTC.

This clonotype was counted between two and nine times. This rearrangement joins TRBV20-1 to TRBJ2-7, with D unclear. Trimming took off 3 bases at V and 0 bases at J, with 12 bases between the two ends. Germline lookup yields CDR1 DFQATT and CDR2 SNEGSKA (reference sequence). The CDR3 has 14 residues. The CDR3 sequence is CSARASWSSYEQYF. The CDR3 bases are TGCAGTGCTAGGGCCAGCTGGAGCTCCTACGAGCAGTACTTC.

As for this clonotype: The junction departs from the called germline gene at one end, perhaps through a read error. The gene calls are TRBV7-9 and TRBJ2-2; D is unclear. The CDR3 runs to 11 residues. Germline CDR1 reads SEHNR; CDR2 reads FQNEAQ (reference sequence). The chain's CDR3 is CSSNLNGELFF. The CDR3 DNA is TGTTCCAGCAACCTGAACGGGGAGCTGTTTTTT.

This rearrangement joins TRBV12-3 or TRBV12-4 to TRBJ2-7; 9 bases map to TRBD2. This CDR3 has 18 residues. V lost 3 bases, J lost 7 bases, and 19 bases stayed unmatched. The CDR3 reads CASSFTPTKREDDNEQYF. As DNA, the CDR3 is TGTGCCAGCAGTTTCACGCCCACGAAGCGGGAGGACGACAATGAGCAGTACTTC.

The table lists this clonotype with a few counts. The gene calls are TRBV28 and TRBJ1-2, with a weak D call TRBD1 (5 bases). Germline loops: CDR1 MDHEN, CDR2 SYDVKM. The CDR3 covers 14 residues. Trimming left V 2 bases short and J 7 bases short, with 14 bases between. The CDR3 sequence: CASSLGGRLSGYTF. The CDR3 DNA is TGTGCCAGCAGTTTAGGGGGAAGGTTGAGTGGCTACACCTTC.

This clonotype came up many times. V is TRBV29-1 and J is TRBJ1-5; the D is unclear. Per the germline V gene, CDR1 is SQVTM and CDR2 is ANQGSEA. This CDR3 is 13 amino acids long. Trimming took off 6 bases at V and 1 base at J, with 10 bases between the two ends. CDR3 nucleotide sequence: TGCAGCGTCGGCTCCGGAAGCAATCAGCCCCAGCATTTT. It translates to CSVGSGSNQPQHF.

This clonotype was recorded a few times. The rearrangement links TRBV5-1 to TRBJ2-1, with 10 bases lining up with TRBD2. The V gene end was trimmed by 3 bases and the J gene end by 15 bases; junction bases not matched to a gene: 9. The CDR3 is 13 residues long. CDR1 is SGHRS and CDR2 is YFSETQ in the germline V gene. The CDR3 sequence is CASSSVGGLATFF. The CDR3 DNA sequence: TGCGCCAGCAGCTCGGTAGGGGGACTAGCGACGTTCTTC. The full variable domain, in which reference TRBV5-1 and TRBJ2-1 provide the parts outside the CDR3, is KAGVTQTPRYLIKTRGQQVTLSCSPISGHRSVSWYQQTPGQGLQFLFEYFSETQRNKGNFPGRFSGRQFSNSRSEMNVSTLELGDSALYLCASSSVGGLATFFGPGTRLTVL.

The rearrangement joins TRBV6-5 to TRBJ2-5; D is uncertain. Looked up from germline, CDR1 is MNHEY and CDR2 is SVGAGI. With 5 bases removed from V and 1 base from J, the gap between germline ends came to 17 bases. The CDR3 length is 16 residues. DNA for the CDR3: TGTGCCAGCAGTAAACTGATACGGCGAGGCCAAGAGACCCAGTACTTC. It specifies CASSKLIRRGQETQYF.

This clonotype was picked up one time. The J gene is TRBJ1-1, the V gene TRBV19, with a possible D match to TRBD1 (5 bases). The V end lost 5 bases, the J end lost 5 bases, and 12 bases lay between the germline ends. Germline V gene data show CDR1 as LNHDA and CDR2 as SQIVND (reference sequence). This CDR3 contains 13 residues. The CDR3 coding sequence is TGTGCCAGTAGTGCAGGGTTTCGGACTGAAGCTTTCTTT. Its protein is CASSAGFRTEAFF.

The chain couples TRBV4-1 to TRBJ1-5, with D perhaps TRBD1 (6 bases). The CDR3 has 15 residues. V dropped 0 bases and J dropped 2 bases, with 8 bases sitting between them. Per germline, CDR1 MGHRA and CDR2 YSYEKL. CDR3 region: CASSQEPGGNQPQHF. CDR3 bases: TGCGCCAGCAGCCAAGAGCCAGGGGGCAATCAGCCCCAGCATTTT.

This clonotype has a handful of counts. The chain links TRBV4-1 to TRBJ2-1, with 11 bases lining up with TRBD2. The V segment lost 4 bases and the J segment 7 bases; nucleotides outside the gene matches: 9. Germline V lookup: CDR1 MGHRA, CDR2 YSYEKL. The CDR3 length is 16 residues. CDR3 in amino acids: CASSPLSGRAWNEQFF. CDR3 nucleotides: TGCGCCAGCAGCCCTCTTAGCGGGAGGGCCTGGAATGAGCAGTTCTTC.

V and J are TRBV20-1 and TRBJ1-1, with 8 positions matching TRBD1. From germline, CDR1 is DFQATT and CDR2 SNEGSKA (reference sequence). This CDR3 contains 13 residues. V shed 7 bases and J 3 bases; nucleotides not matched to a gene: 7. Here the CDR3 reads CSVRTGMDTEAFF. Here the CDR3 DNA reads TGCAGTGTCCGGACAGGGATGGACACTGAAGCTTTCTTT.

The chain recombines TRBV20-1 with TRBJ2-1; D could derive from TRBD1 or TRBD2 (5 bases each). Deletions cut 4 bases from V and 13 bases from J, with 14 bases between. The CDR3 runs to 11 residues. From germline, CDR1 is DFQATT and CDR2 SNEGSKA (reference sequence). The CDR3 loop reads CSATPSGTQFF. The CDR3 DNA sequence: TGCAGTGCTACCCCATCGGGGACCCAGTTCTTC.